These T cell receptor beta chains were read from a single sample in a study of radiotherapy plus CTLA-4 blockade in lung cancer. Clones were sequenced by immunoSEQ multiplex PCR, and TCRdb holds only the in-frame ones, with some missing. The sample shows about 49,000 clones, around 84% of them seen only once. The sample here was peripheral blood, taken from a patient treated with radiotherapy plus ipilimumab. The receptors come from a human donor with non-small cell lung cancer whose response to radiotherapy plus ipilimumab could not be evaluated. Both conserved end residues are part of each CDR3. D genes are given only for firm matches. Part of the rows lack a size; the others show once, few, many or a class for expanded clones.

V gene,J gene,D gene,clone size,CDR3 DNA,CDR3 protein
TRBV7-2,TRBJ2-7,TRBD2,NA,TGTGCCAGCAGCTTACCAAGGACTAGCGGAGCCTACGAGCAGTACTTC,CASSLPRTSGAYEQYF
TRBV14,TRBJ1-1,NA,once,TGTGCCAGCAGTGACCAGGCGAACACTGAAGCTTTCTTT,CASSDQANTEAFF
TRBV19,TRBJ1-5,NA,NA,TGTGCCAGTGGGCATCAGCCCCAGCATTTT,CASGHQPQHF
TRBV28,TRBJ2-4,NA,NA,TGTGCCAGCAGTATCCGGATCCCAGGGGCCAAAAACATTCAGTACTTC,CASSIRIPGAKNIQYF
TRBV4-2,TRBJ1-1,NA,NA,TGTGCCAGCAGCCAAGAAACAGGGCGTCGGGACACTGAAGCTTTCTTT,CASSQETGRRDTEAFF
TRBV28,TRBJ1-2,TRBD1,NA,TGTGCCAGCAGTTTACAAGGACAGGGTGACTATGGCTACACCTTC,CASSLQGQGDYGYTF
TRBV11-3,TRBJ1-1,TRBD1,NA,TGTGCCAGCAGCTTAGGGGACAGGGTTGGCACTGAAGCTTTCTTT,CASSLGDRVGTEAFF
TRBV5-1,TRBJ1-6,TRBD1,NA,TGCGCCAGCAGCAGCTCGACAGGGTTCGATAATTCACCCCTCCACTTT,CASSSSTGFDNSPLHF
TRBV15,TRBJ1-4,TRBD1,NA,TGTGCCACCAGCCAGCGGACAGGGGGGAATGAAAAACTGTTTTTT,CATSQRTGGNEKLFF
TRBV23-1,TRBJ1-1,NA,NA,TGCGCCAGCAGTCAAGGGCAAGGCGTTGTTGAGGCTTTCTTT,CASSQGQGVVEAFF
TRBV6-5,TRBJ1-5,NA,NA,TGTGCCAGCAGTTACTCTCAGGCAGATAATCAGCCCCAGCATTTT,CASSYSQADNQPQHF
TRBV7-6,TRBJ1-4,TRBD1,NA,TGTGCCAGCAGCTCGGGACAGGGGGACTTCAATGAAAAACTGTTTTTT,CASSSGQGDFNEKLFF
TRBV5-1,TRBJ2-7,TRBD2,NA,TGCGCCAGCAGCCCGACTAGCGGGAAGTACGAGCAGTACTTC,CASSPTSGKYEQYF
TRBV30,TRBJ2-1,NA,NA,TGTGCCTGGAGTGACCCCCCCCGACTAGATGAGCAGTTCTTC,CAWSDPPRLDEQFF
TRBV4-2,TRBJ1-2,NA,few,TGTGCCAGCAGCCAATTCGGCGGGGCTCCGAACACCTTC,CASSQFGGAPNTF
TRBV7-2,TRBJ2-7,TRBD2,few,TGTGCCAGCAGCTTAGCTGCCGGGAGGGCCTCCTACGAGCAGTACTTC,CASSLAAGRASYEQYF
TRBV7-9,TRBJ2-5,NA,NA,TGTGCCAGCAGCCCCGGAGGCCAAGAGACCCAGTACTTC,CASSPGGQETQYF
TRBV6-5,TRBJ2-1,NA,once,TGTGCCAGCAGTTATAGGACAGATCCCTACAATGAGCAGTTCTTC,CASSYRTDPYNEQFF
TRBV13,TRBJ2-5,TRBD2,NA,TGTGCCAGCAGACCGGGAGGTCTGCAAGAGACCCAGTACTTC,CASRPGGLQETQYF
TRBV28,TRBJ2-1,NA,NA,TGTGCCAGCAGGCCCACTTACAATGAGCAGTTCTTC,CASRPTYNEQFF
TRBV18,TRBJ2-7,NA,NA,TGTGCCAGCCTCGTCGGACTTTTTCAGGAGCAGTACTTC,CASLVGLFQEQYF
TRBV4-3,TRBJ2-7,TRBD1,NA,TGCGCCAGCAGCCAAGAGACAGGGGCCAGCTCTTACGAACAGTACTTC,CASSQETGASSYEQYF
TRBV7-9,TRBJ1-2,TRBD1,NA,TGTGCCAGCAGCCAAGACAGGGGCGCAGACTATGGCTACACCTTC,CASSQDRGADYGYTF
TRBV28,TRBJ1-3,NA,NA,TGTGCCAGTTACCAGGGGTGGAGCTCTGGAAACACCATATATTTT,CASYQGWSSGNTIYF
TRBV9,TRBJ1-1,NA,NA,TGTGCCAGCAGCCCCCGAATTAACCCGGGAGTATACACTGAAGCTTTCTTT,CASSPRINPGVYTEAFF
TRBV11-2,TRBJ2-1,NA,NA,TGTGCCAGCAGCTTTACCGGGACATTTCTCTACAATGAGCAGTTCTTC,CASSFTGTFLYNEQFF
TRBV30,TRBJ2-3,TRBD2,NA,TGTGCCTGGAGTTCCACCAGCGGGAGTGCAGATACGCAGTATTTT,CAWSSTSGSADTQYF
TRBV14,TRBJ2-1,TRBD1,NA,TGTGCCAGCAGCTCTCATCGACTGGACAGGGGGATCTTCAATGAGCAGTTCTTC,CASSSHRLDRGIFNEQFF
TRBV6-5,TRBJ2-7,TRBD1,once,TGTGCCAGCAGTTCCCCCGGACAGGGTGGATCCTACGAGCAGTACTTC,CASSSPGQGGSYEQYF
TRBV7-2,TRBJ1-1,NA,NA,TGTGCCAGCAGCTCATCCACAGGGCGGAGAGAAGCTTTCTTT,CASSSSTGRREAFF
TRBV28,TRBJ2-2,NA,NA,TGTGCCAGCAGTTCTCCGAACACCGGGGAGCTGTTTTTT,CASSSPNTGELFF
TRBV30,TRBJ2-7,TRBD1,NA,TGTGCCTGGAGTCATGAGGGACAGGGCTACGAGCAGTACTTC,CAWSHEGQGYEQYF
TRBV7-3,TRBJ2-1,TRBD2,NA,TGTGCCAGCAGCTTAAGGCGGGCGGGAGGCTCCTACAATGAGCAGTTCTTC,CASSLRRAGGSYNEQFF
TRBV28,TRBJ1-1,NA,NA,TGTGCCAGCAGTTTACGGCGGGGATACACTGAAGCTTTCTTT,CASSLRRGYTEAFF
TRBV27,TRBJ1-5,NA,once,TGTGCCAGCAGCCCGACATATAGCAATCAGCCCCAGCATTTT,CASSPTYSNQPQHF
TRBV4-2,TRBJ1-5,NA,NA,TGTGCCAGCAGCTCTTGGAGTAGCAATCAGCCCCAGCATTTT,CASSSWSSNQPQHF
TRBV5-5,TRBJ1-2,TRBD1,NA,TGTGCCAGCAGCTTGGGGGACAGCGTCAACTATGGCTACACCTTC,CASSLGDSVNYGYTF
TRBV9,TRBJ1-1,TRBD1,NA,TGTGCCAGCAGCGTAGTGGATGCAGGGGGTGGGGAAGCTTTCTTT,CASSVVDAGGGEAFF
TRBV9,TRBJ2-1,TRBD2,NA,TGTGCCAGCAGCCCACGACTAGCGTCCGGGAATGAGCAGTTCTTC,CASSPRLASGNEQFF
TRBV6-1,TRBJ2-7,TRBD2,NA,TGTGCCAGCAGGCCGACCCTAGCGGGAGCGCACGAGCAGTACTTC,CASRPTLAGAHEQYF
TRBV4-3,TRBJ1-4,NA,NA,TGCGCCAGCAGCCAAGTGGGCGGGGAAGAGGATGAAAAACTGTTTTTT,CASSQVGGEEDEKLFF